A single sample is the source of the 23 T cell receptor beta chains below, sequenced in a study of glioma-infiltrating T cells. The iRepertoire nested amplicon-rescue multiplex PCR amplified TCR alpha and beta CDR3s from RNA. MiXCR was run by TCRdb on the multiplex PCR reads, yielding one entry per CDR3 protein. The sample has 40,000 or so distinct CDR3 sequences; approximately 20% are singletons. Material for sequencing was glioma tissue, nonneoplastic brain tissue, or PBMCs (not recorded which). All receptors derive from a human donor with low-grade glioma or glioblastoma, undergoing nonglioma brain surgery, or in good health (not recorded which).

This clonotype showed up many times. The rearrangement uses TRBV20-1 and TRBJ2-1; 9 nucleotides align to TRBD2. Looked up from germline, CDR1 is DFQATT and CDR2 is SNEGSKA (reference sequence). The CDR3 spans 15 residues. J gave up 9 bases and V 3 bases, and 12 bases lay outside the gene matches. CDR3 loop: CSASGLAGLSGEQFF. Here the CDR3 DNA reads TGCAGTGCTAGCGGCCTAGCGGGACTCAGCGGTGAGCAGTTCTTC.

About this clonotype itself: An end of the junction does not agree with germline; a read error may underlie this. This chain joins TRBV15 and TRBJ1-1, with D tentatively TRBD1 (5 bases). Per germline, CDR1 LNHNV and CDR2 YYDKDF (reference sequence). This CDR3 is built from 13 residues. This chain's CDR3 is CATSLGVVTEAFF. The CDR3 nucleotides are TGTGCCACCAGCCTAGGGGTCGTCACTGAAGCCTTCTTT.

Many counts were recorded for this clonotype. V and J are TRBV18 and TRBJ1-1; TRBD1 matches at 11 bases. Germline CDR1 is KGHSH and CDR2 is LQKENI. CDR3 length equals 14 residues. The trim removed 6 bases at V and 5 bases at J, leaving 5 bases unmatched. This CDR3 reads CASSSGQGETEAFF. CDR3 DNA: TGTGCCAGCTCGTCGGGACAGGGGGAGACTGAAGCTTTCTTT.

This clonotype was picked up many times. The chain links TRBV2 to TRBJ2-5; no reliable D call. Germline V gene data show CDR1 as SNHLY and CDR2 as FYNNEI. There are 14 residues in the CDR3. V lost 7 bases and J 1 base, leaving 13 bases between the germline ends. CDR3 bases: TGTGCCAGCATTCCGACCGACCTCCAAGAGACCCAGTACTTC. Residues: CASIPTDLQETQYF.

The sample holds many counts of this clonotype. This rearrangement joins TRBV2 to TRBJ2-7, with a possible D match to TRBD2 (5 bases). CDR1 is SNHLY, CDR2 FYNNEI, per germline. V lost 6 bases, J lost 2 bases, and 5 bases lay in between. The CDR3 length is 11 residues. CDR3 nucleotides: TGTGCCAGCAGCGGGACCTACGAGCAGTACGTC. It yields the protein CASSGTYEQYV.

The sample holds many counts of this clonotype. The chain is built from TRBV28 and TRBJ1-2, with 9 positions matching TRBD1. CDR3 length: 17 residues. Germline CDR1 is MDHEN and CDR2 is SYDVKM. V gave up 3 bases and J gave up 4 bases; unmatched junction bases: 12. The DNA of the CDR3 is TGTGCCAGCAGTTTTGTGGGGGCAGGGACAGGGACCTATGGCTACACCTTC. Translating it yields CASSFVGAGTGTYGYTF.

The CDR3 here is CASTGQDQETQYF. The CDR3 DNA reads TGTGCCAGTACCGGACAAGACCAAGAGACCCAGTACTTC. The genes are TRBV19 and TRBJ2-5, with D perhaps matching TRBD1 (5 bases). This CDR3 comprises 13 residues. Trimming removed 7 bases from V and 0 bases from J, with 9 bases in between. CDR1 LNHDA and CDR2 SQIVND come from the germline V gene (reference sequence).

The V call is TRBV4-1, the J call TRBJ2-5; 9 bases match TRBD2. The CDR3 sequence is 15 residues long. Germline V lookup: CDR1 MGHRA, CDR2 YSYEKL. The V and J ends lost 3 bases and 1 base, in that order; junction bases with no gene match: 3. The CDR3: CASSQSSGVQETQYF. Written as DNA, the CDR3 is TGCGCCAGCAGCCAGTCTAGCGGGGTCCAAGAGACCCAGTACTTC.

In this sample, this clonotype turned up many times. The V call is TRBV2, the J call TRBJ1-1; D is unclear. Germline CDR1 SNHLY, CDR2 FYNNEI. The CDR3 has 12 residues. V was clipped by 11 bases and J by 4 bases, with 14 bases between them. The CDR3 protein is CAAESRGTEAFF. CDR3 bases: TGTGCCGCAGAGAGCCGGGGCACTGAAGCTTTCTTT.

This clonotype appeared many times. The CDR3 DNA reads TGCAGTGCTAGAGATATGACTAGCGGGAGGGCCTGGAATGAGCAGTTCTTC. It codes for CSARDMTSGRAWNEQFF. The V and J genes are TRBV20-1 and TRBJ2-1, with 14 bases fitting TRBD2. Germline V lookup: CDR1 DFQATT, CDR2 SNEGSKA (reference sequence). Trimming removed 0 bases from V and 7 bases from J; junction bases left unmatched: 8. The CDR3 totals 17 residues.

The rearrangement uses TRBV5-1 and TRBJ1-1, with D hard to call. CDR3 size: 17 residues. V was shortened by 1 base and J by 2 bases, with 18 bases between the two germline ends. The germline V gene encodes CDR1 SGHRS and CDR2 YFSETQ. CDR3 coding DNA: TGCGCCAGCAGCTTGAATCCAGAAAGAAGACTAAACACTGAAGCTTTCTTT. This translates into CASSLNPERRLNTEAFF.

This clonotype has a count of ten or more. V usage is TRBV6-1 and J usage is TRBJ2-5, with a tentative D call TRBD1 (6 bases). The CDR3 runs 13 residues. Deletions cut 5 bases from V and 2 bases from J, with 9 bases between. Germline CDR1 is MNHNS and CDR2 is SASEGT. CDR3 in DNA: TGTGCCAGCAGTACAGACAGGCAAGAGACCCAGTACTTC. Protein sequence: CASSTDRQETQYF.

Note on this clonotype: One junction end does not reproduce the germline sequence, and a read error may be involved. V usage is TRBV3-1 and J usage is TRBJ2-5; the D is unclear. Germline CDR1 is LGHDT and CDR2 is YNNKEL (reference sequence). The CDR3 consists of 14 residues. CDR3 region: CASRQVSSQETQYF. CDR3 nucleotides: TGTGCCAGCAGGCAAGTGTCCTCACAAGAGACCCAGTACTTC.

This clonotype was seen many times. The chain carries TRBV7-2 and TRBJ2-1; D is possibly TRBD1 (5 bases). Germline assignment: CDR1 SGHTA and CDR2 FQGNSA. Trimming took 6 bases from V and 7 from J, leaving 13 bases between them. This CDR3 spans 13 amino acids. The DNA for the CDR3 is TGTGCCAGCAGTGAGAAGGGGCAGAATGAGCAGTTCTTC. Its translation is CASSEKGQNEQFF.

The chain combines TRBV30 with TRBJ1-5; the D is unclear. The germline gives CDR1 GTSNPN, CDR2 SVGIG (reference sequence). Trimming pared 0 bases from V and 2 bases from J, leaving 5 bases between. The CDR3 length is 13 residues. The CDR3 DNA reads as TGTGCCTGGAGTGTGGACCGCAATCAGCCCCAGCATTTT. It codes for CAWSVDRNQPQHF.

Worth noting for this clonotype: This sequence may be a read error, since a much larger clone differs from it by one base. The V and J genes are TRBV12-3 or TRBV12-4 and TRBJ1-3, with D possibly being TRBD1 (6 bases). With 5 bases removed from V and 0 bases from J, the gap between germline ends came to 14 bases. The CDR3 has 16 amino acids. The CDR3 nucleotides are TGTGCCAGCAGTGAGGGGGAGAGGGCCTCTGGAAACACCATATATTTT. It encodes CASSEGERASGNTIYF.

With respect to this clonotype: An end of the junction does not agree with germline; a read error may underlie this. The CDR3 DNA sequence: TGCGCCAGCAGTGACGCGGGGGGGAACACCGGGGGGCTGTTTTTT. It codes for CASSDAGGNTGGLFF. This chain uses TRBV6-5 with TRBJ2-2; 9 nucleotides align to TRBD2. The CDR3 runs to 15 residues. Germline values: CDR1 MNHEY, CDR2 SVGAGI.

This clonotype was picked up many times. CDR3 DNA: TGTGCCAGCAAACGAGTTGTTGGACAGATTAATTCACCCCTCCACTTT. This sequence encodes CASKRVVGQINSPLHF. The V call is TRBV28, the J call TRBJ1-6; D possibly corresponds to TRBD1 (6 bases). Trimming stripped 7 bases from V and 6 bases from J, with 19 bases between. From germline, CDR1 is MDHEN and CDR2 SYDVKM. The CDR3 runs to 16 residues.

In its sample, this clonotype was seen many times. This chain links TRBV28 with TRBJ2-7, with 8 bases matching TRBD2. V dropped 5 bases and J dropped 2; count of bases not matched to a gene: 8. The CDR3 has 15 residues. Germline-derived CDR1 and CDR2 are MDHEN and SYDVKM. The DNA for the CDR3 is TGTGCCAGCAGTGGGGGACGGGAGGGCCCCTACGAGCAGTACTTC. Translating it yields CASSGGREGPYEQYF.

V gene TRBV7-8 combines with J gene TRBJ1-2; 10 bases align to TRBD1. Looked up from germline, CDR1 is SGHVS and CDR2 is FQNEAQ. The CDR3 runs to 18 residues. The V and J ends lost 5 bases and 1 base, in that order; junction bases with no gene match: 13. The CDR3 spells CASSKRPGTGVYNYGYTF. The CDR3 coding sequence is TGTGCCAGCAGCAAAAGACCCGGGACAGGGGTCTATAACTATGGCTACACCTTC.

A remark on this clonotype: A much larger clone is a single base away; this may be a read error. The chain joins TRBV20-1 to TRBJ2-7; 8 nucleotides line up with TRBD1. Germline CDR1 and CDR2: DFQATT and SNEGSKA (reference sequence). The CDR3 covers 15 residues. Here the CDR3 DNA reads TGCAGTGCTCCCGGGACAGGTCATCGACCCTACAAGCAGTACTTC. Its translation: CSAPGTGHRPYKQYF.

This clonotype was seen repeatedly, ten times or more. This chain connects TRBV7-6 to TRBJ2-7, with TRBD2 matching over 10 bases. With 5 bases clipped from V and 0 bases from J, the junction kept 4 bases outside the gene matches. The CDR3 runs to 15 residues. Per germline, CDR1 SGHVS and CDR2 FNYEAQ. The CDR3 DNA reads TGTGCCAGCAGCCCTGGACTAGCGGACTCCTACGAGCAGTACTTC. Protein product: CASSPGLADSYEQYF.

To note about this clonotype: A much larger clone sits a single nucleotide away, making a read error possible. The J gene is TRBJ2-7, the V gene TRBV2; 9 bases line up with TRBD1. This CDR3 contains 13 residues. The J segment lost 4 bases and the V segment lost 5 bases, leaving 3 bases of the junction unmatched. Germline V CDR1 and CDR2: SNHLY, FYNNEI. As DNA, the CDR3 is TGTGCCAGCAGTTACAGGGGGCAGTACGAGCAGTACTTC. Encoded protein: CASSYRGQYEQYF.